The 10 T cell receptor beta chains presented below share a single source sample, sequenced in a study of T cells expressing NK-cell markers. TCRdb reanalyzed the 5' RACE reads, giving one entry per CDR3 protein sequence and no DNA. The sample holds roughly 180,000 distinct CDR3 sequences. Sequenced material: blood T cells: a sorted CD56 or NKG2C T cell subset, CD4+ or CD8+ T cells, or bulk PBMC T cells (not recorded which). These receptors were collected from a woman between 18 and 75 years old in good health.

The gene calls are TRBV6-1 and TRBJ2-6. This CDR3 is built from 15 residues. Germline values: CDR1 MNHNS, CDR2 SASEGT. CDR3 residues: CASRATSSGANVLTF.

V and J are TRBV7-8 and TRBJ2-4; lacking DNA, the TRBD1 call made by TCRdb goes unchecked. Germline loops: CDR1 SGHVS, CDR2 FQNEAQ. The length of the CDR3 is 13 residues. CDR3 sequence reads: CASSLNRESIQYF.

V gene TRBV5-1 combines with J gene TRBJ2-2; no DNA is available, so the TRBD1 call from TCRdb remains unchecked. Germline V gene sequence: CDR1 SGHRS, CDR2 YFSETQ. The CDR3 loop spans 16 amino acids. The CDR3 reads CASSPRTGYATGELFF.

The gene calls are TRBV4-1 and TRBJ1-3. The CDR3 loop spans 16 amino acids. Per germline, CDR1 MGHRA and CDR2 YSYEKL. The chain's CDR3 is CASSQDQGSAGNTIYF.

The V gene is TRBV5-1, the J gene TRBJ2-5; TCRdb designates TRBD1, a call that cannot be tested without DNA. The CDR3 consists of 15 residues. The germline CDR1 and CDR2 sequences are SGHRS and YFSETQ. CDR3 loop: CASKFLGTREETQYF.

The chain combines TRBV12-3 or TRBV12-4 with TRBJ2-5; no DNA is available, so the TRBD1 call from TCRdb remains unchecked. This CDR3 spans 14 amino acids. CDR3 sequence: CASSRVRRQETQYF.

The chain is built from TRBV3-1 and TRBJ1-5. CDR1 and CDR2 (germline): LGHDT, YNNKEL (reference sequence). CDR3 size: 15 residues. The CDR3 is CASSQERERHQPQHF.

This rearrangement joins TRBV4-2 to TRBJ2-1; TCRdb gives TRBD2 as the D gene, but with no DNA this cannot be confirmed. Germline V gives CDR1 LGHNA, CDR2 YNFKEQ. The CDR3 has 18 residues. This CDR3 is CASSQETSAGGHRNEQFF.

The CDR3 protein is CASSFGAGLFNEQFF. The V and J genes are TRBV7-8 and TRBJ2-1; TCRdb picks TRBD1, but there is no DNA to check that call. Looked up from germline, CDR1 is SGHVS and CDR2 is FQNEAQ. This CDR3 has 15 amino acids.

The chain links TRBV20-1 to TRBJ2-3; there is no DNA to check the TCRdb D call of TRBD2. Germline V gene sequence: CDR1 DFQATT, CDR2 SNEGSKA (reference sequence). The CDR3 has 15 amino acids. This CDR3 is CSAGVTSGMLDTQYF.